This TCR beta chain was retrieved from a study of CD8 T cells in Susac syndrome. Between the trimmed V and J ends, which lost 6 bases and 2 bases, there was a span of 10 bases. This CDR3 is built from 13 residues. When the RNA was reverse transcribed, random hexamers were used with an input of roughly 0.45 to 1 ug. In TCRdb, the immunoSEQ multiplex PCR reads were re-called with MiXCR into one record per CDR3 protein. Of around 200,000 distinct CDR3 sequences listed, approximately 96% were seen once; the top ten hold 0.093%. This chain uses TRBV12-3 or TRBV12-4 with TRBJ2-5; the D gene is possibly TRBD1 (5 bases). The TCR originated in a human donor with multiple sclerosis. The material sequenced was CD4+ T cells from PBMCs. CDR3: CASRRQNQETQYF. The CDR3 DNA follows: TGTGCCAGCAGACGACAGAATCAAGAGACCCAGTACTTC.